Detailed here is one TCR beta chain. This may be a read error: a much more frequent sequence differs by one nucleotide. This same CDR3 is encoded by further DNA sequences in the sample. Data came from immunoSEQ multiplex PCR; TCRdb stores just in-frame clones and leaves some out. Of nearly 1,000,000 clones detected, approximately 80% appear once; the ten largest clones hold about 1.5%. CD4+ cells underwent separation, giving CD45RA+ naive and CD45RA-negative memory subsets. The sample belongs to a study of shared clonotypes between healthy human individuals. The clonotype originates from a young man in good health. Sequenced input: memory CD4+ T cells sorted from blood. Regarding subset: CD45RA-negative fraction.

CDR3 amino acids: CASSGEAYNSPLHF. The CDR3 region has the DNA TGTGCCAGCAGCGGGGAAGCCTATAATTCACCCCTCCACTTT. J is TRBJ1-6 and V is TRBV28; no clear D gene. Per germline, CDR1 MDHEN and CDR2 SYDVKM. Trimming removed 6 bases from V and 2 bases from J, with 8 bases in between. CDR3 size: 14 residues.